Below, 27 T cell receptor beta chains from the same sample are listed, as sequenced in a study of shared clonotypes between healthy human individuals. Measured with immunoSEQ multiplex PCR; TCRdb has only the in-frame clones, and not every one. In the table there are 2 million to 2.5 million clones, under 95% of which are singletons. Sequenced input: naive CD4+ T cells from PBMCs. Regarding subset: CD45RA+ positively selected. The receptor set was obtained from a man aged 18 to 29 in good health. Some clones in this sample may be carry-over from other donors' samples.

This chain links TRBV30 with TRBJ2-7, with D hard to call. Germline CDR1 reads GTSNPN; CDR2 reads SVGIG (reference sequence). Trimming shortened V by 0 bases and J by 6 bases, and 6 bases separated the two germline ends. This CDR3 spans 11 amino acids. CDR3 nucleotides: TGTGCCTGGAGTGTTCGGTCCGAGCAGTACTTC. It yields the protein CAWSVRSEQYF.

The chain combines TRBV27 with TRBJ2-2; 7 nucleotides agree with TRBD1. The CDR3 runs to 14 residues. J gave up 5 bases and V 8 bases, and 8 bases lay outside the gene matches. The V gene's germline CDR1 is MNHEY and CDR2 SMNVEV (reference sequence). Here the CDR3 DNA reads TGTGCCAGCCGCAGACAGGGCTGGACCGGGGAGCTGTTTTTT. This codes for CASRRQGWTGELFF.

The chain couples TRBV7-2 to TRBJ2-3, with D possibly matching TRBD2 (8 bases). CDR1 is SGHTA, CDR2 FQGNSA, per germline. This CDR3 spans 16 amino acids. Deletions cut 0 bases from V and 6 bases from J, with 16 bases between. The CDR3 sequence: CASSLAQGLGGDTQYF. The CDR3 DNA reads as TGTGCCAGCAGCTTAGCGCAGGGACTAGGGGGCGATACGCAGTATTTT.

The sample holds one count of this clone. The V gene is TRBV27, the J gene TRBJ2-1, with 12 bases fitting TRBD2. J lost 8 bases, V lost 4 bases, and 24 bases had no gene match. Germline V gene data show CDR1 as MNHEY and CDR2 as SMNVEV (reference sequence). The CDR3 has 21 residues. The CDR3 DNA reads TGTGCCAGCAGTTCAAACTCGGGACTAGCGGGCATCCGGCGCCCACGCGATGAGCAGTTCTTC. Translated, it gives CASSSNSGLAGIRRPRDEQFF.

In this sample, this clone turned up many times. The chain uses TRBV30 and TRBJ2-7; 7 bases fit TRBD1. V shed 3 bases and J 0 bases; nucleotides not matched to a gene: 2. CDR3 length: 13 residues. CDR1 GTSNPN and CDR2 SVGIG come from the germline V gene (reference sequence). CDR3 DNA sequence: TGTGCCTGGAGGGGGGACAGCTCCTACGAGCAGTACTTC. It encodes CAWRGDSSYEQYF.

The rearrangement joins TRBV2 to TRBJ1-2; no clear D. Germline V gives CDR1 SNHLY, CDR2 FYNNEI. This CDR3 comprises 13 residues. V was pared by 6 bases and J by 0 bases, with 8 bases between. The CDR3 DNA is TGTGCCAGCAGAACAGACACTAACTATGGCTACACCTTC. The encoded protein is CASRTDTNYGYTF.

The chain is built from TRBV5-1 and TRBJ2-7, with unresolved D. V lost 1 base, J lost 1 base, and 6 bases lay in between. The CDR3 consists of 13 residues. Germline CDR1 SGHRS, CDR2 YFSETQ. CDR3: CASSLTPSYEQYF. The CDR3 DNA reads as TGCGCCAGCAGCTTGACCCCTTCCTACGAGCAGTACTTC.

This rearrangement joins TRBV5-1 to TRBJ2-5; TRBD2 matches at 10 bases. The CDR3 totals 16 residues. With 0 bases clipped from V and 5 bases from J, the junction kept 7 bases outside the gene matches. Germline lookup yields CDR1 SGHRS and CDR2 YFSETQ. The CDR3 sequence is CASSLVVSGGVETQYF. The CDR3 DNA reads TGCGCCAGCAGCTTGGTTGTAAGCGGGGGGGTGGAGACCCAGTACTTC.

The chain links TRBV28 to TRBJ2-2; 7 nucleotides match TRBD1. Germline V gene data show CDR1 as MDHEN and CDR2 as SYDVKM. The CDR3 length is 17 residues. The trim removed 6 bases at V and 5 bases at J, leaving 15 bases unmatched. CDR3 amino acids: CASRLLVGQAGTGELFF. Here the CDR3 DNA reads TGTGCCAGCAGACTATTAGTTGGACAGGCTGGGACCGGGGAGCTGTTTTTT.

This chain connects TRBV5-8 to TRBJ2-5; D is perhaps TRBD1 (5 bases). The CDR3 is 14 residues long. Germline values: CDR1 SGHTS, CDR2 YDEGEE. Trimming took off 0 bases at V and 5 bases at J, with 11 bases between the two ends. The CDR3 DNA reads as TGTGCCAGCAGCTTGGGGGGCTTTAGGGAGACCCAGTACTTC. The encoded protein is CASSLGGFRETQYF.

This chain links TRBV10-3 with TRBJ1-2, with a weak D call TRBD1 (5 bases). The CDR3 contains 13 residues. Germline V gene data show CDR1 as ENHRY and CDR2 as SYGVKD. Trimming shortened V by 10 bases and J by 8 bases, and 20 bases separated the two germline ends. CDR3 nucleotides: TGTGCCACCGCCTGGGACCGCCGGGAGGGCTACACCTTC. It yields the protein CATAWDRREGYTF.

This chain's CDR3 is CASSSTGTSGYNEQFF. CDR3 nucleotide sequence: TGTGCCAGCAGCTCCACCGGGACTAGCGGTTACAATGAGCAGTTCTTC. The chain employs TRBV5-4 and TRBJ2-1, with 11 positions matching TRBD2. This CDR3 has 16 amino acids. V lost 3 bases, J lost 4 bases, and 6 bases stayed unmatched. In germline, CDR1 is SGHNT, CDR2 YYREEE (reference sequence).

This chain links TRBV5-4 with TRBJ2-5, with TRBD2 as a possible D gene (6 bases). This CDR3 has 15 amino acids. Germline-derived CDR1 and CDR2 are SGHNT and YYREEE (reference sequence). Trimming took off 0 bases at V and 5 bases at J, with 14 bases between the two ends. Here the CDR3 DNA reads TGTGCCAGCAGCTTGGATGGGGGAGGAATGGAGACCCAGTACTTC. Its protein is CASSLDGGGMETQYF.

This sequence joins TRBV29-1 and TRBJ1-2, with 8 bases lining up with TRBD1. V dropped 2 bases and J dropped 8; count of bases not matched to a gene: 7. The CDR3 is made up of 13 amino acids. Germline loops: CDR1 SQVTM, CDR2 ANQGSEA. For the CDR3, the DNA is TGCAGCGTTGAATGGCAGGGGGCGAACGGCTACACCTTC. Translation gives CSVEWQGANGYTF.

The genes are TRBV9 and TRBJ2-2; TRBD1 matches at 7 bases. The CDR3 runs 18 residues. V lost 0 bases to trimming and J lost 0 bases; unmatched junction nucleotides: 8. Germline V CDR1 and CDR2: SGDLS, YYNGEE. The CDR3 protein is CASSVAPRGLSNTGELFF. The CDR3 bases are TGTGCCAGCAGCGTAGCTCCGAGGGGGCTATCGAACACCGGGGAGCTGTTTTTT. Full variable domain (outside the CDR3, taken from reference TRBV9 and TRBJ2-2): DSGVTQTPKHLITATGQRVTLRCSPRSGDLSVYWYQQSLDQGLQFLIQYYNGEERAKGNILERFSAQQFPDLHSELNLSSLELGDSALYFCASSVAPRGLSNTGELFFGEGSRLTVL.

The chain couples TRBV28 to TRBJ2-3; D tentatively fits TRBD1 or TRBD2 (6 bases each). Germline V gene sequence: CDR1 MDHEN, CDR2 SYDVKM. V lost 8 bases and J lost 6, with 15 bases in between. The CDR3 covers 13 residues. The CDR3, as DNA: TGTGCCAGCCTCTCACGGGGGCGGGATACGCAGTATTTT. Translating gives CASLSRGRDTQYF.

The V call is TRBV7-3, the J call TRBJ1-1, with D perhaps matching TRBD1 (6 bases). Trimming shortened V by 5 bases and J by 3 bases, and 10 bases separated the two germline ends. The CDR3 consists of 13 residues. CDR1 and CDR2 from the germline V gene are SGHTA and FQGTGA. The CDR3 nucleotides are TGTGCCAGCAGCGGGCCAGGGGACACTGAAGCTTTCTTT. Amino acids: CASSGPGDTEAFF.

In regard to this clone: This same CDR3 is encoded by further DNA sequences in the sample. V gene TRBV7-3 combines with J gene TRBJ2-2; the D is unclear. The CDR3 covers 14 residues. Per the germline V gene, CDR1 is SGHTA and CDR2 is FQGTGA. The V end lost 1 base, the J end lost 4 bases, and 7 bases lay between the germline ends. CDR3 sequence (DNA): TGTGCCAGCAGCTTAATGGGTCTCACCGGGGAGCTGTTTTTT. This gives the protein CASSLMGLTGELFF.

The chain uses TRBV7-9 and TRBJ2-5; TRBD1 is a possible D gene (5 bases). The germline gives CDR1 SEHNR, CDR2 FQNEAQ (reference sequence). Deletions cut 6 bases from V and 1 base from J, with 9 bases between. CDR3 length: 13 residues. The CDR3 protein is CASSRTPQETQYF. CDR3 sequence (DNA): TGTGCCAGCAGTCGGACACCCCAAGAGACCCAGTACTTC.

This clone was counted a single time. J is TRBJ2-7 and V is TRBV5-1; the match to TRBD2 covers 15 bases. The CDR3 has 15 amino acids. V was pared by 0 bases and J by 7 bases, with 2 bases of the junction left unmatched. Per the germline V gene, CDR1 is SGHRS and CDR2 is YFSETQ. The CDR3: CASSLGGLAGGEQYF. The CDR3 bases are TGCGCCAGCAGCTTGGGGGGACTAGCGGGAGGAGAGCAGTACTTC.

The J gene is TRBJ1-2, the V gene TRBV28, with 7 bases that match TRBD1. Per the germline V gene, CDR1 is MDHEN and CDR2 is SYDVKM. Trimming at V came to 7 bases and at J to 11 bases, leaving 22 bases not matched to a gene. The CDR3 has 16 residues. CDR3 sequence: CASTTAGGQLIVWYTF. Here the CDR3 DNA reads TGTGCCAGCACCACCGCCGGGGGACAGTTGATCGTCTGGTACACCTTC.

The CDR3 loop reads CASSHRTVTYEQYF. DNA for the CDR3: TGTGCCAGCAGCCACCGGACTGTCACCTACGAGCAGTACTTC. This sequence joins TRBV7-9 and TRBJ2-7; a possible D gene is TRBD2 (5 bases). The CDR3 is 14 amino acids. In germline, CDR1 is SEHNR, CDR2 FQNEAQ (reference sequence). With 5 bases removed from V and 2 bases from J, the gap between germline ends came to 13 bases.

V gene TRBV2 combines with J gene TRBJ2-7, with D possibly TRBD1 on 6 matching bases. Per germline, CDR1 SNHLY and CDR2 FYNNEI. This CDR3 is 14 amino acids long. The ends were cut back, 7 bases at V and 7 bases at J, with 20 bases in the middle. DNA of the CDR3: TGTGCCAGCACGGAGGCACAGGGAATAGGTGAGCAGTACTTC. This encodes CASTEAQGIGEQYF.

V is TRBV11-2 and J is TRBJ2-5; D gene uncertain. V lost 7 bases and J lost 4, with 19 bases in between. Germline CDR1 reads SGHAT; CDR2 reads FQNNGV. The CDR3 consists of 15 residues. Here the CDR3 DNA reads TGTGCCAGCACCGGTACCTTTTTGGCGGCAGAGACCCAGTACTTC. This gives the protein CASTGTFLAAETQYF. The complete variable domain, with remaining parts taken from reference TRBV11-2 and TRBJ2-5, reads EAGVAQSPRYKIIEKRQSVAFWCNPISGHATLYWYQQILGQGPKLLIQFQNNGVVDDSQLPKDRFSAERLKGVDSTLKIQPAKLEDSAVYLCASTGTFLAAETQYFGPGTRLLVL.

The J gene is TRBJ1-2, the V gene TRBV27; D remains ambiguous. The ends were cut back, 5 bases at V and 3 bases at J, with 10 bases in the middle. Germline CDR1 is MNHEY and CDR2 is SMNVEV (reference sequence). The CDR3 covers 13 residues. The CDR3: CASSHTADYGYTF. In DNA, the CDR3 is TGTGCCAGCAGTCACACAGCCGACTATGGCTACACCTTC.

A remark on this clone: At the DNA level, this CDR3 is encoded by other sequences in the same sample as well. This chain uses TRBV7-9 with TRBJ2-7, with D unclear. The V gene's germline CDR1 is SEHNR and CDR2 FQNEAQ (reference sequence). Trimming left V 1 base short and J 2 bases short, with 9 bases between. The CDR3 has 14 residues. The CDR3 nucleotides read TGTGCCAGCAGCTTAGTTCAAAGTACCTACGAGCAGTACTTC. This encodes CASSLVQSTYEQYF.

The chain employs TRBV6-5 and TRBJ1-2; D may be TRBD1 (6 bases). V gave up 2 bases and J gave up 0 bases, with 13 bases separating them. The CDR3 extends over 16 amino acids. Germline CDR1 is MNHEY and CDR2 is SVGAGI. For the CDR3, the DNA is TGTGCCAGCAGTTACGTAAACAGGGCAGCTAACTATGGCTACACCTTC. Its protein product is CASSYVNRAANYGYTF.